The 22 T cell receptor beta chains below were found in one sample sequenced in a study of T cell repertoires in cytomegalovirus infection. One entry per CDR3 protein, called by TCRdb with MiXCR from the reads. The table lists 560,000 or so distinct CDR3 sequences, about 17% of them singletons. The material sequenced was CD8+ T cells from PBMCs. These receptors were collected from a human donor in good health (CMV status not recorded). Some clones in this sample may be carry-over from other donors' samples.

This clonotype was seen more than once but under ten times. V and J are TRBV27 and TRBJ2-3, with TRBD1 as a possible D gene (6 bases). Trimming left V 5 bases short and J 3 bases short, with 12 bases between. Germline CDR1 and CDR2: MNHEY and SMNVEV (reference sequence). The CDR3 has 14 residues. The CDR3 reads CASSPEGGTDTQYF. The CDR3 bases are TGTGCCAGCAGTCCGGAAGGGGGTACAGATACGCAGTATTTT.

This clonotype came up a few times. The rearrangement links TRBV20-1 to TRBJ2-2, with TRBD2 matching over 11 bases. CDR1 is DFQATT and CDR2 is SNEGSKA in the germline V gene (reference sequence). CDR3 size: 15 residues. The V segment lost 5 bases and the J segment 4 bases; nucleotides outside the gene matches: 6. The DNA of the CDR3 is TGCAGTGCTCAACTAGCGGGGGAACTCACCGGGGAGCTGTTTTTT. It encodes CSAQLAGELTGELFF.

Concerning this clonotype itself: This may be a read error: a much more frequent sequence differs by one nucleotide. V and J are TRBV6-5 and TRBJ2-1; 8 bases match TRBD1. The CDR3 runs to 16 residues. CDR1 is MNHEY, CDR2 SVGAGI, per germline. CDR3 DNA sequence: TGTGTCAGCAGTTCTACCGGACAGGGCCGTGGCAATGAGCAGTTCTTC. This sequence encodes CVSSSTGQGRGNEQFF.

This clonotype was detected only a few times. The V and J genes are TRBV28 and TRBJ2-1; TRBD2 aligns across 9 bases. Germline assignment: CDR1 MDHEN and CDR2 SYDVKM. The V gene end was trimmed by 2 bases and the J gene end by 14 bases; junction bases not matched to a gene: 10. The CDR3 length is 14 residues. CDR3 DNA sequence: TGTGCCAGCAGTTTAACCGGGACTAGCATAGTGGAGTTCTTC. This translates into CASSLTGTSIVEFF.

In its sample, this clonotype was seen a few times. CDR3: CASSPPGPPPQPQHF. The CDR3 nucleotides read TGTGCCAGCAGTCCCCCGGGACCCCCTCCCCAGCCCCAGCATTTT. The gene calls are TRBV28 and TRBJ1-5; weak D call: TRBD1 (5 bases). CDR1 is MDHEN and CDR2 is SYDVKM in the germline V gene. The CDR3 totals 15 residues. The V and J ends lost 5 bases and 7 bases respectively, with 18 bases between them.

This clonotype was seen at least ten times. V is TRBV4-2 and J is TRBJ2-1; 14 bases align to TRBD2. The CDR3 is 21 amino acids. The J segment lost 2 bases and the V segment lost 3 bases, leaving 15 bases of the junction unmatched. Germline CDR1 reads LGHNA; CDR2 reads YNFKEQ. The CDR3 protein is CASSQEPMTSGGAVPYNEQFF. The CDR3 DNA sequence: TGTGCCAGCAGCCAGGAGCCCATGACTAGCGGGGGGGCGGTCCCCTACAATGAGCAGTTCTTC.

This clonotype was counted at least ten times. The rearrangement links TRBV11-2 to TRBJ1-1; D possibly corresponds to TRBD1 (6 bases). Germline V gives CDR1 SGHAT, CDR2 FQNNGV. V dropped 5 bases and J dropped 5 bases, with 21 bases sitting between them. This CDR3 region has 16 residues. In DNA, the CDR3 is TGTGCCAGCAGCCTGTGGCGGGACACCAAGTGGACTGAAGCTTTCTTT. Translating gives CASSLWRDTKWTEAFF.

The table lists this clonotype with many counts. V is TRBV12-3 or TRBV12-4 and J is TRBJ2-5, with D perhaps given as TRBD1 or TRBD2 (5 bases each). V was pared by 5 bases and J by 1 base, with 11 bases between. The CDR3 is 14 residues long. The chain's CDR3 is CASSPTGLQETQYF. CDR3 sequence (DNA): TGTGCCAGCAGTCCAACGGGGCTCCAAGAGACCCAGTACTTC.

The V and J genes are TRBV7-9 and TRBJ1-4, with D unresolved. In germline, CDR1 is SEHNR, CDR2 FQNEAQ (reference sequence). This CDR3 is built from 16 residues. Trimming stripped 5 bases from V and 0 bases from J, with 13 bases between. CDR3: CASSARTDATNEKLFF. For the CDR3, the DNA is TGTGCCAGCAGCGCCCGGACGGATGCAACTAATGAAAAACTGTTTTTT.

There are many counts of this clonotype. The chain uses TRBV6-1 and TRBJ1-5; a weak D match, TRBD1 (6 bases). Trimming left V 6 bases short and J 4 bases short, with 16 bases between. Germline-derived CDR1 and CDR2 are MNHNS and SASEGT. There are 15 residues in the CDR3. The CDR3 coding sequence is TGTGCCAGCAGCCGACAGGATCCCCGGAATCAGCCCCAGCATTTT. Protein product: CASSRQDPRNQPQHF.

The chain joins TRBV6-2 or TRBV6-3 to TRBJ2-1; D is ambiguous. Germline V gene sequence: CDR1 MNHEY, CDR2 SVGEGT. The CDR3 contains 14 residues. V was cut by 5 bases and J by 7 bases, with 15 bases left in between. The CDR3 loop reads CASSPQAWKNEQFF. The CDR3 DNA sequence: TGTGCCAGCAGTCCCCAGGCGTGGAAGAATGAGCAGTTCTTC.

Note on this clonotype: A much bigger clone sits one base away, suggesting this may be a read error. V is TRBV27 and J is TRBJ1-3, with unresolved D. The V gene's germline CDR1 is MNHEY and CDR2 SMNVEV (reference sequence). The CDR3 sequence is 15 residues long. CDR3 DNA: TGTGGCAGCAGTTTATCCAGCTCCTCTGGAAACACCATATATTTT. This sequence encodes CGSSLSSSSGNTIYF.

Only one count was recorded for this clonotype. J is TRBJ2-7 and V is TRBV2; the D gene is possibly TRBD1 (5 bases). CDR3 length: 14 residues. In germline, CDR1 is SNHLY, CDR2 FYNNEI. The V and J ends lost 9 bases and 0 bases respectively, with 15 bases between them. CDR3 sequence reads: CASGVSGLSYEQYF. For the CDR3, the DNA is TGTGCCAGTGGGGTGTCAGGGCTCTCCTACGAGCAGTACTTC. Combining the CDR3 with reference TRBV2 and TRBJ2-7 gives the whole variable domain EPEVTQTPSHQVTQMGQEVILRCVPISNHLYFYWYRQILGQKVEFLVSFYNNEISEKSEIFDDQFSVERPDGSNFTLKIRSTKLEDSAMYFCASGVSGLSYEQYFGPGTRLTVT.

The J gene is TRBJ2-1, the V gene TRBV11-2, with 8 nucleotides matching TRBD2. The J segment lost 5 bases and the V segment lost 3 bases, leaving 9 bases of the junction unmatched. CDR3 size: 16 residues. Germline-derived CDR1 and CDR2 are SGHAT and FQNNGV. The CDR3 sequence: CASSLGGAGADNEQFF. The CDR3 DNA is TGTGCCAGCAGCTTGGGGGGAGCGGGAGCCGACAATGAGCAGTTCTTC.

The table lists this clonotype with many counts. The CDR3: CGARRSGRGEQFF. The CDR3 DNA sequence: TGTGGCGCCCGCCGCAGCGGGAGAGGTGAGCAGTTCTTC. The chain couples TRBV11-2 to TRBJ2-1, with 8 bases fitting TRBD2. The length of the CDR3 is 13 residues. In germline, CDR1 is SGHAT, CDR2 FQNNGV.

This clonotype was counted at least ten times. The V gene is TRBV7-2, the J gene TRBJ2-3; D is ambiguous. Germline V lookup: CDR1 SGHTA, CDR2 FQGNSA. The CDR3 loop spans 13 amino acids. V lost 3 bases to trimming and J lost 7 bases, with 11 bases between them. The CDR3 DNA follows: TGTGCCAGCAGCTTCGGTGGTAGGAATACGCAGTATTTT. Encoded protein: CASSFGGRNTQYF. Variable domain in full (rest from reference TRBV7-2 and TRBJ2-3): GAGVSQSPSNKVTEKGKDVELRCDPISGHTALYWYRQSLGQGLEFLIYFQGNSAPDKSGLPSDRFSAERTGGSVSTLTIQRTQQEDSAVYLCASSFGGRNTQYFGPGTRLTVL.

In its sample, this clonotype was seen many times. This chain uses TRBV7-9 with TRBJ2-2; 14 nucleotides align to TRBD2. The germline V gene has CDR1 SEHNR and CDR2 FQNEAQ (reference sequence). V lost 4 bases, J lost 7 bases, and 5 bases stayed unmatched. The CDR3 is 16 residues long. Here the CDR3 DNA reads TGTGCCAGCAGCTCCGGACTAGCGGGAGGAGGCGGGGAGCTGTTTTTT. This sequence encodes CASSSGLAGGGGELFF.

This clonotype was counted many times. This CDR3 reads CASSSQNYGYTF. Written as DNA, the CDR3 is TGTGCCAGTAGTTCGCAAAACTATGGCTACACCTTC. The J gene is TRBJ1-2, the V gene TRBV19; unclear D gene. The V and J ends lost 5 bases and 2 bases respectively, with 6 bases between them. The CDR3 is made up of 12 amino acids. Germline lookup yields CDR1 LNHDA and CDR2 SQIVND (reference sequence).

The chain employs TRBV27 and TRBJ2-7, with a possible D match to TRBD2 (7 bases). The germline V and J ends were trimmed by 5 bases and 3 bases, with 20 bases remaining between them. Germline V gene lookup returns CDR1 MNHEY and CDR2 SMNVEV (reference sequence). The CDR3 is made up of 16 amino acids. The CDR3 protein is CASSPKGGGSVYEQYF. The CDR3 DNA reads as TGTGCCAGCAGTCCCAAAGGGGGGGGCTCGGTCTACGAGCAGTACTTC.

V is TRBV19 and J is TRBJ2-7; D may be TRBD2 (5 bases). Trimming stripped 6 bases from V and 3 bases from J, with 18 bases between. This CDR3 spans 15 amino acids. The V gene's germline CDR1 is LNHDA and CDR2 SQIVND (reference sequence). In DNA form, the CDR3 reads TGTGCCAGTAGATGGGGTGCAGGAGGAGGCTACGAGCAGTACTTC. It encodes CASRWGAGGGYEQYF.

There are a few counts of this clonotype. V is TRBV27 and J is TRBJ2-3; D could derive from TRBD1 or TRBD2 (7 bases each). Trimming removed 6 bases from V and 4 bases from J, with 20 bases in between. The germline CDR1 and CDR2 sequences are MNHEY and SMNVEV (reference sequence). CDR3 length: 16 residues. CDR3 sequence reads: CASSWGGGASADTQYF. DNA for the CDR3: TGTGCCAGCAGCTGGGGAGGGGGCGCGTCTGCAGATACGCAGTATTTT.

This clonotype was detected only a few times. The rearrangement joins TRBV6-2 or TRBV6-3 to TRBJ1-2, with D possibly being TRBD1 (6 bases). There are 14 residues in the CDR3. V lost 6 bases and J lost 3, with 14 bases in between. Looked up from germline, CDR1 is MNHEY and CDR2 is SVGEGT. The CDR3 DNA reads TGTGCCAGCAGACCCCCTGACAGGTACTATGGCTACACCTTC. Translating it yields CASRPPDRYYGYTF.